This T cell receptor beta chain was found in a study of cytomegalovirus exposure and HLA in healthy donors. For the study at large: An earlier analysis identified 117 million unique TCR beta sequences in approximately 170 million T cells. Study-wide results and caveats: The sole available immune exposure information was CMV serostatus. Analysis was carried out at a later point, and it linked a missense DCLRE1C variant to TCR beta V- and J-gene trimming. An assumption of roughly uniform sequencing depth across donors underlay the presence/absence analyses.

Trimming shortened V by 4 bases and J by 1 base, and 13 bases separated the two germline ends. The CDR3 is 15 amino acids. Germline CDR1 LGHNA, CDR2 YSLEER. This clone has more than one count but fewer than ten. Antigen: not known. PCR employed 60 Vbeta and 13 Jbeta primers. Repertoires were generated with immunoSEQ multiplex PCR, while TCRdb's copy carries only in-frame clones and drops some. The table lists some 93,000 clones, around three fifths of them singletons. The sample consisted of PBMCs. The chain combines TRBV4-3 with TRBJ2-5; TRBD1 is a possible D gene (5 bases). The source is a boy aged 5 to 17 in good health and CMV-seropositive. This CDR3 is CASSPTTVFQETQYF. The CDR3 DNA reads TGCGCCAGCAGCCCAACGACAGTTTTCCAAGAGACCCAGTACTTC.